This T cell receptor beta chain was recorded in a study of blood T cell repertoires in COVID-19. Profiled with immunoSEQ multiplex PCR; TCRdb holds only in-frame clones, not every one. The sample contains 75,000 to 80,000 clones, approximately 81% of which appear only once. The V gene end was trimmed by 4 bases and the J gene end by 1 base; junction bases not matched to a gene: 5. The CDR3 consists of 16 residues. Per germline, CDR1 SGHAT and CDR2 FQNNGV. The chain employs TRBV11-2 and TRBJ1-3; TRBD1 matches at 9 bases. Input material: peripheral blood. The sequence was collected from a man in his 60s with COVID-19, enrolled during active disease. CDR3 DNA: TGTGCCAGCAGCTCTATACAGGGGGCGTCTGGAAACACCATATATTTT. Its translation: CASSSIQGASGNTIYF.